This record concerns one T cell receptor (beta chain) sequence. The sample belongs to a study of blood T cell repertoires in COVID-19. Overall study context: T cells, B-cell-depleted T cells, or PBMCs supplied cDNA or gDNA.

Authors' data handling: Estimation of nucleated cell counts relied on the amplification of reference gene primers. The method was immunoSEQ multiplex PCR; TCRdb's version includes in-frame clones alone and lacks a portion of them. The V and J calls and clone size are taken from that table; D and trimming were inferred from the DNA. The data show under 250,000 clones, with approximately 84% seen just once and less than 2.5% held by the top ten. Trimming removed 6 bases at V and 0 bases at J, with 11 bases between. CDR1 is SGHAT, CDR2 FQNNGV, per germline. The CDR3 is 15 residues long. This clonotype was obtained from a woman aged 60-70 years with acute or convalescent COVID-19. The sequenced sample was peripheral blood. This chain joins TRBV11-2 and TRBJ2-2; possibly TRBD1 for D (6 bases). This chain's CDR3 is CASRDSAANTGELFF. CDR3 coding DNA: TGTGCCAGCAGGGACAGTGCTGCGAACACCGGGGAGCTGTTTTTT.